This paragraph covers one TCR beta chain sequence. The target antigen is unknown. This sample is drawn from a study of blood T cells in healthy people across ages. About the study: Template switching retrieved approximately one barcoded beta molecule for each two T cells.

Primers used in a second PCR of roughly 7 to 12 cycles were a sample-barcoded 5' primer and a J-beta primer mix. TCRdb reprocessed the 5' RACE reads via MiXCR and lists one record per CDR3 protein. The table has 1.5 million to 1.8 million distinct CDR3 sequences, roughly two fifths seen once; the top ten hold about 4%. Points from the study as a whole: The donors' CMV status was not determined, possibly confounding changes in expanded clonotypes. Both naive CD4+ cell counts and diversity were greater in long-lived donors than in aged donors. With unsorted PBMCs, a conclusive comparison of naive versus antigen-experienced cells was not possible.

The sequence was collected from a woman aged 18 to 35 in good health. The sequenced sample consisted of blood.

The CDR3 is CSAAGRRAWGYTF. Here the CDR3 DNA reads TGCAGTGCTGCCGGGCGCAGGGCATGGGGCTACACCTTC. V and J are TRBV20-1 and TRBJ1-2; D might be TRBD1 (5 bases). The CDR3 length is 13 residues. Germline lookup yields CDR1 DFQATT and CDR2 SNEGSKA (reference sequence). V lost 5 bases to trimming and J lost 8 bases, with 18 bases between them.